A selection of T cell receptor beta chains follows, all from one sample in a study of blood T cell repertoires in COVID-19. The table came from immunoSEQ multiplex PCR; TCRdb's copy has only in-frame clones and leaves some out. Here the sample spans approximately 91,000 clones, approximately 80% being singletons. Sequencing was performed on peripheral blood. Receptors were obtained from a woman over 75 with acute or convalescent COVID-19. CDR3s include the opening cysteine and the closing phenylalanine or tryptophan. A D gene is named only where the DNA matches it firmly. Size is stated for part of the rows, as once, few or many counts, or as a class when the clone is expanded.

j_call v_call d_call cdr3_length clone_size cdr3_aa cdr3_nt
TRBJ1-2 TRBV6-1 - 16 once CASSEATAQGGYGYTF TGTGCCAGCAGTGAAGCGACAGCCCAGGGTGGCTATGGCTACACCTTC
TRBJ2-3 TRBV2 TRBD2 15 - CASSDTSGRVDTQYF TGTGCCAGCAGTGATACTAGCGGGAGGGTGGATACGCAGTATTTT
TRBJ1-5 TRBV19 TRBD1 15 - CASNDRAYGNQPQHF TGTGCCAGTAATGACAGGGCATACGGCAATCAGCCCCAGCATTTT
TRBJ2-2 TRBV19 TRBD2 16 - CASSKRLARNTGELFF TGTGCCAGTAGCAAGAGACTAGCTCGGAACACCGGGGAGCTGTTTTTT
TRBJ1-1 TRBV25-1 TRBD1 13 - CASSNRGNLEAFF TGTGCCAGCAGTAACAGGGGGAACCTCGAAGCTTTCTTT
TRBJ1-1 TRBV29-1 - 13 once CSVGATRGTEAFF TGCAGCGTTGGGGCAACCCGGGGCACTGAAGCTTTCTTT
TRBJ2-2 TRBV5-1 - 15 - CASSLTGAGTGELFF TGCGCCAGCAGCTTAACAGGGGCGGGAACCGGGGAGCTGTTTTTT
TRBJ1-2 TRBV5-6 TRBD1 15 - CASSDTGGAAYGYTF TGTGCCAGCAGCGACACAGGGGGCGCGGCCTATGGCTACACCTTC
TRBJ2-7 TRBV6-2/TRBV6-3 - 14 - CASSYVSGTYEQYF TGTGCCAGCAGTTACGTAAGCGGAACCTACGAGCAGTACTTC
TRBJ2-1 TRBV6-5 TRBD1 12 once CASRATGGRRFF TGTGCCAGCAGAGCGACAGGGGGAAGACGGTTCTTC
TRBJ2-1 TRBV12-3/TRBV12-4 TRBD1 12 - CASSRQGNEQFF TGTGCCAGCAGTCGACAGGGAAATGAGCAGTTCTTC
TRBJ2-1 TRBV6-5 - 13 - CASSQDRGNEQFF TGTGCCAGCAGTCAGGACAGAGGCAATGAGCAGTTCTTC
TRBJ2-7 TRBV28 TRBD1 14 - CASSYDRGSYEQYF TGTGCCAGCAGTTACGACAGGGGCTCCTACGAGCAGTACTTC
TRBJ2-2 TRBV19 - 13 - CASSIQGIGELFF TGTGCCAGTAGTATTCAGGGGATCGGGGAGCTGTTTTTT
TRBJ2-3 TRBV4-1 - 18 - CASSQDFRGQTYTDTQYF TGCGCCAGCAGCCAAGATTTCCGAGGACAGACCTACACAGATACGCAGTATTTT
TRBJ1-2 TRBV6-6 TRBD1 15 - CASTSGTGGSYGYTF TGTGCCAGCACCTCCGGGACAGGGGGGTCCTATGGCTACACCTTC
TRBJ1-1 TRBV28 TRBD1 16 - CASSTQGTGRRTEAFF TGTGCCAGCAGTACACAAGGGACAGGGAGGAGGACTGAAGCTTTCTTT
TRBJ2-3 TRBV28 TRBD1 15 - CASSLRGQGADTQYF TGTGCCAGCAGTTTACGGGGACAGGGGGCAGATACGCAGTATTTT
TRBJ1-1 TRBV7-3 - 15 - CASSGQPTRGDEAFF TGTGCCAGCAGCGGGCAACCGACCCGGGGGGATGAAGCTTTCTTT
TRBJ2-3 TRBV24-1 TRBD2 13 once CATGSGGTDTQYF TGTGCCACCGGTAGCGGGGGCACAGATACGCAGTATTTT
TRBJ2-7 TRBV6-5 TRBD2 15 few CASRNPGTNVYEQYF TGTGCCAGCAGAAACCCCGGGACTAACGTCTACGAGCAGTACTTC
TRBJ2-7 TRBV5-8 - 11 - CASSYVAEQYF TGTGCCAGCAGCTACGTAGCGGAGCAGTACTTC
TRBJ1-6 TRBV27 - 17 once CASSLVSGLSYNSPLHF TGTGCCAGCAGTTTGGTTTCAGGCCTCTCCTATAATTCACCCCTCCACTTT
TRBJ2-7 TRBV3-1/TRBV3-2 TRBD1 14 - CASSPQGARSEQYF TGTGCCAGCAGCCCCCAGGGGGCTCGTAGCGAGCAGTACTTC
TRBJ2-3 TRBV6-2/TRBV6-3 - 16 - CASSYSGAASTDTQYF TGTGCCAGCAGTTACTCGGGAGCAGCTAGCACAGATACGCAGTATTTT
TRBJ2-1 TRBV25-1 TRBD1 16 - CASRGAGTGAYNEQFF TGTGCCAGCAGGGGAGCCGGGACAGGGGCCTACAATGAGCAGTTCTTC
TRBJ2-7 TRBV6-2/TRBV6-3 TRBD1 16 - CASSSGQGRNLDEQYF TGTGCCAGCAGTTCAGGACAGGGAAGGAACTTAGACGAGCAGTACTTC
TRBJ2-7 TRBV7-2 TRBD1 17 - CASSFRGGTGRAYEQYF TGTGCCAGCAGCTTCAGAGGAGGGACAGGGAGGGCCTACGAGCAGTACTTC
TRBJ2-1 TRBV24-1 TRBD2 19 - CATSDAGLAGGTSYNEQFF TGTGCCACCAGTGATGCGGGGCTAGCGGGAGGTACTTCCTACAATGAGCAGTTCTTC
TRBJ1-6 TRBV6-1 - 15 - CASSETARGRSPLHF TGTGCCAGCAGTGAGACCGCTAGGGGAAGATCACCCCTCCACTTT
TRBJ2-3 TRBV18 - 15 - CASSQPQSSTDTQYF TGTGCCAGCTCACAACCCCAGTCCTCCACAGATACGCAGTATTTT
TRBJ2-1 TRBV4-2 TRBD2 16 - CASSQEFAGGYNEQFF TGTGCCAGCAGCCAAGAATTTGCGGGGGGCTACAATGAGCAGTTCTTC
TRBJ1-2 TRBV7-2 TRBD1 14 - CASSLGQGAYGYTF TGTGCCAGCAGCTTGGGGCAGGGGGCCTATGGCTACACCTTC